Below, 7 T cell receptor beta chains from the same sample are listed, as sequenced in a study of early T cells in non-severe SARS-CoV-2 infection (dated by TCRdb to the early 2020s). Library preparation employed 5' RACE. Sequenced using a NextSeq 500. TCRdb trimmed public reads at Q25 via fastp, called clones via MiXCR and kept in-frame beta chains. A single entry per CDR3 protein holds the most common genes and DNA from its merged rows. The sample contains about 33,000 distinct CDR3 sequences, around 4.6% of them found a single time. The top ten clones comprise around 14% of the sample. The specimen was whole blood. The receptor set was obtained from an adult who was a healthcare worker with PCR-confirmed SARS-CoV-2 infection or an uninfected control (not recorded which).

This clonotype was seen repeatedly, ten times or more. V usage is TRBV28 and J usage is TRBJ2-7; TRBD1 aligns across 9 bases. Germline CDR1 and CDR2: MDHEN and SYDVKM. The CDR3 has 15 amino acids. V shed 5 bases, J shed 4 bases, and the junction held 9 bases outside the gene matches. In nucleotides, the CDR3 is TGTGCCAGCAGTCAACTACAGGGGGCGAAATACGAGCAGTACTTC. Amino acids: CASSQLQGAKYEQYF.

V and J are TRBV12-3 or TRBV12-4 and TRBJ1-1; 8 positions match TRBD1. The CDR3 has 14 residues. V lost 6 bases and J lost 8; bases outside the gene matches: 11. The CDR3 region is CASSFITGGVEAFF. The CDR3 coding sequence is TGTGCCAGCAGCTTTATAACAGGGGGAGTCGAAGCTTTCTTT.

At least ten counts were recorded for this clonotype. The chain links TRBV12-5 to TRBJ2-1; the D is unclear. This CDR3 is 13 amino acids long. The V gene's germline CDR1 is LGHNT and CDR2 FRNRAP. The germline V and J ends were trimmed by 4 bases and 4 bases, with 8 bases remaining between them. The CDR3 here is CASGSPTYNEQFF. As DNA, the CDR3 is TGTGCTAGTGGTTCACCCACTTACAATGAGCAGTTCTTC.

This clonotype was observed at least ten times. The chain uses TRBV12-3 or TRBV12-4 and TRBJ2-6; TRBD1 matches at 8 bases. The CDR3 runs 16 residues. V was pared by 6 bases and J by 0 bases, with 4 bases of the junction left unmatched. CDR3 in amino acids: CASSLTGGSGANVLTF. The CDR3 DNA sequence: TGTGCCAGCAGCCTCACAGGGGGCTCTGGGGCCAACGTCCTGACTTTC.

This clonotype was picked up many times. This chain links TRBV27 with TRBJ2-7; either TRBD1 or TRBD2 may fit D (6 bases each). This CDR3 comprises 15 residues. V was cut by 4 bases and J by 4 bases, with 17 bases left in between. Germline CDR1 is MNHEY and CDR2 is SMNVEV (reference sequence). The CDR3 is CASSSSPGAAYEQYF. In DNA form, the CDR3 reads TGTGCCAGCAGTTCCTCCCCGGGGGCGGCTTACGAGCAGTACTTC.

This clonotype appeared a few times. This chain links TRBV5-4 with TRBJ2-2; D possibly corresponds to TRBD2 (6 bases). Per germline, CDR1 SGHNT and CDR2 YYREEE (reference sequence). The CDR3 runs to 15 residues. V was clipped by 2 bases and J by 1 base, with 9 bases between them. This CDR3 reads CASSFAGLNTGELFF. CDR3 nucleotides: TGTGCCAGCAGCTTTGCGGGGCTGAACACCGGGGAGCTGTTTTTT.

CDR3 loop: CASSRDLASRGEQYF. For the CDR3, the DNA is TGCGCCAGCAGCAGAGATTTAGCCTCCCGGGGCGAGCAGTACTTC. This rearrangement joins TRBV5-1 to TRBJ2-7; possibly TRBD2 for D (5 bases). V lost 4 bases to trimming and J lost 6 bases, with 20 bases between them. This CDR3 is built from 15 residues. Germline CDR1 is SGHRS and CDR2 is YFSETQ.